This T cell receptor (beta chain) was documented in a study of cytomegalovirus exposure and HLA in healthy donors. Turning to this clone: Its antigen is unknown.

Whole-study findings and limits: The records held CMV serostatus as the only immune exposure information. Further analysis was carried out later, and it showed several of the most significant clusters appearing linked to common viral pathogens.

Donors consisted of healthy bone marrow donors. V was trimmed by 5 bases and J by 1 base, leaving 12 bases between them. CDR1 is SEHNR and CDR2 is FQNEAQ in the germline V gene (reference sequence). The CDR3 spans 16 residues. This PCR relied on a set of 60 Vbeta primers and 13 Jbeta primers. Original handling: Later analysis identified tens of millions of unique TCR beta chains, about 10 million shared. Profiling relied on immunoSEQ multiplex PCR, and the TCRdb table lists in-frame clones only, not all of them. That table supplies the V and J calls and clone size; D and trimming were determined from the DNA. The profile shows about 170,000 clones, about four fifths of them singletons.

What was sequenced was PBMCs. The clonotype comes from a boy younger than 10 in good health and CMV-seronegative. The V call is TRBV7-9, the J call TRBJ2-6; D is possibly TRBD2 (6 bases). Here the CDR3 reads CASSLTGGSGANVLTF. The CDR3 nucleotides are TGTGCCAGCAGCCTCACTGGGGGGTCTGGGGCCAACGTCCTGACTTTC.